This TCR beta chain is drawn from a study of blood T cell repertoires in COVID-19. Trimming took 5 bases from V and 7 from J; bases not matched to a gene: 8. Germline V gene data show CDR1 as MNHEY and CDR2 as SMNVEV (reference sequence). CDR3 length: 15 residues. Per the study methods: Cell counts per sample came from amplifying reference gene primers. Only in-frame clones appear in the TCRdb table, and some are missing; sequencing was by immunoSEQ multiplex PCR. V and J calls and clone size come straight from that table; D and trimming were deduced from the DNA. The sample consists of about 180,000 clones, less than 90% of them appearing once.

The rearrangement uses TRBV27 and TRBJ2-1; 10 bases map to TRBD1. This sequence originates from a woman in her 70s with COVID-19, enrolled during active disease. Sequencing was done on a sample of peripheral blood. The CDR3 DNA sequence: TGTGCCAGCAGTCGGCCCCGGACAGGGGGGAATGAGCAGTTCTTC. It is translated as CASSRPRTGGNEQFF.